This is a list of T cell receptor beta chains from one sample in a study of immune evolution from preneoplasia to lung adenocarcinoma. Using immunoSEQ multiplex PCR, the repertoire was profiled, and TCRdb retains in-frame clones only, with some absent. Counted here are about 11,000 clones, more than 70% occurring once; the ten biggest clones make up about 28%. The sequenced sample was FFPE normal lung tissue adjacent to the tumor. The receptors were gathered from a person aged 55 to 70 with lung adenocarcinoma. Some clones in this sample may be carry-over from other donors' samples. Each CDR3 is given with its conserved first and last residue. A D gene is named only where the DNA matches it firmly. Clone size is not always given. Where it is, it says once, few, many or a class for expanded clones.

clone size	D gene	V gene	J gene	CDR3 DNA	CDR3 protein
NA	NA	TRBV30	TRBJ1-1	TGTGCCTGGAGTAAAAACACTGAAGCTTTCTTT	CAWSKNTEAFF
medium-sized	NA	TRBV7-9	TRBJ2-7	TGTGCCAGCAGCTTAGATGGGAATCTTTACGAGCAGTACTTC	CASSLDGNLYEQYF
NA	NA	TRBV7-6	TRBJ2-7	TGTGCCAGCAGCTCCACCTACGAGCAGTACTTC	CASSSTYEQYF
NA	TRBD1	TRBV18	TRBJ2-7	TGTGCCAGCTCACCCACTACAGGGGGCGCATCTGTCAGCGAGCAGTACTTC	CASSPTTGGASVSEQYF
once	NA	TRBV18	TRBJ2-7	TGTGCCAGCTCAACCCAACAGGGTAACGAGCAGTACTTC	CASSTQQGNEQYF
few	NA	TRBV5-4	TRBJ2-2	TGTGCCAGCAGCCCCCGGGCAGGGTTCGCCGGGGAGCTGTTTTTT	CASSPRAGFAGELFF
NA	NA	TRBV28	TRBJ1-4	TGTGCCAGCAGTTTGTCAGGGGACCGTGAAAAACTGTTTTTT	CASSLSGDREKLFF
NA	NA	TRBV30	TRBJ2-1	TGTGCCTGGAGTGTGAGGGGCAATGAGCAGTTCTTC	CAWSVRGNEQFF
NA	NA	TRBV11-2	TRBJ2-7	TGTGCCAGCAGCTTATATGCAGCCTACGAGCAGTACTTC	CASSLYAAYEQYF
NA	NA	TRBV5-6	TRBJ2-4	TGTGCCAGCAGCCTATGGGGAGCCAAAAACATTCAGTACTTC	CASSLWGAKNIQYF
NA	NA	TRBV7-6	TRBJ2-3	TGTGCCAGCAGTCAATTTTCTAGCACAGATACGCAGTATTTT	CASSQFSSTDTQYF
NA	NA	TRBV14	TRBJ2-1	TGTGCCAGCAGCCAAGATTTCTCCTTACACAATGAGCAGTTCTTC	CASSQDFSLHNEQFF
NA	NA	TRBV29-1	TRBJ1-4	TGCAGCGTTGTCGTCGGCTGGAAGCGTGAACTGTTTTTT	CSVVVGWKRELFF
NA	NA	TRBV7-2	TRBJ2-7	TGTGCCAGCAGCTTACGCAGGGGCATCTACGAGCAGTACTTC	CASSLRRGIYEQYF
NA	NA	TRBV6-5	TRBJ2-5	TGTGCCAGCAGTCGGGACTGGGCTAAAGAGACCCAGTACTTC	CASSRDWAKETQYF
NA	NA	TRBV30	TRBJ2-6	TGTGCCTGGAGGGGCCAGGGTACTGGGGCCAACGTCCTGACTTTC	CAWRGQGTGANVLTF
NA	TRBD2	TRBV5-1	TRBJ2-3	TGCGCCAGCAGCTTGGGGACTAGCGGGAACACAGATACGCAGTATTTT	CASSLGTSGNTDTQYF
NA	NA	TRBV5-1	TRBJ1-5	TGCGCCAGCAGCTTGGCGCCGAGGGCGGGTCAGCCCCAGCATTTT	CASSLAPRAGQPQHF
NA	NA	TRBV19	TRBJ1-2	TGTGCCAGTAGTGATTACAGGGTCTATGGCTACACCTTC	CASSDYRVYGYTF
NA	NA	TRBV12-5	TRBJ2-7	TGTGCTAGTGGCCCCCAGGGCGGGCAGCCGTACTTC	CASGPQGGQPYF
once	NA	TRBV19	TRBJ1-1	TGTGCCAGTAGAATACAGAACACTGAAGCTTTCTTT	CASRIQNTEAFF
few	NA	TRBV4-2	TRBJ2-7	TGTGCCAGCAGCCGTCCGCACGAGCAGTACTTC	CASSRPHEQYF
NA	NA	TRBV7-2	TRBJ2-3	TGTGCCAGCAGCTTTGATGGTGGCCTAGATACGCAGTATTTT	CASSFDGGLDTQYF
NA	NA	TRBV4-1	TRBJ2-5	TGCGCCAGCAGCCAAGACCCTAGGGGACAAGAGACCCAGTACTTC	CASSQDPRGQETQYF
NA	TRBD1	TRBV19	TRBJ1-3	TGTGCTACTGCCGGGACAGCAGGATACACCATATATTTT	CATAGTAGYTIYF
once	NA	TRBV5-6	TRBJ1-2	TGTGCCAGCAGCCTCCAGGGACGCGGGACGCTCTATGGCTACACCTTC	CASSLQGRGTLYGYTF
NA	NA	TRBV5-7	TRBJ2-5	TGTGCCAGCAGCTTTCAGAGCTTAGAGACCCAGTACTTC	CASSFQSLETQYF
NA	NA	TRBV10-1	TRBJ1-1	TGCGCCAGCAAACTCGACCAGAACACTGAAGCTTTCTTT	CASKLDQNTEAFF
few	TRBD1	TRBV28	TRBJ2-5	TGTGCCAGCAGTTACGGTGGGACAGGGGAAGAGACCCAGTACTTC	CASSYGGTGEETQYF
NA	TRBD2	TRBV7-2	TRBJ2-3	TGTGCCAGCAGCTTAGGCGGACTAGCGGGAGCGGGAGCAGATACGCAGTATTTT	CASSLGGLAGAGADTQYF
NA	NA	TRBV6-1	TRBJ2-7	TGTGCCAGCAGCGCTCTATCCGGGATCGAGCAGTACTTC	CASSALSGIEQYF
NA	NA	TRBV2	TRBJ1-1	TGTGCCAGCAGGCGGACAGATCTGAACACTGAAGCTTTCTTT	CASRRTDLNTEAFF
NA	NA	TRBV18	TRBJ2-7	TGTGCCAGCTCACCAAGCCCTACCACCTACGAGCAGTACTTC	CASSPSPTTYEQYF